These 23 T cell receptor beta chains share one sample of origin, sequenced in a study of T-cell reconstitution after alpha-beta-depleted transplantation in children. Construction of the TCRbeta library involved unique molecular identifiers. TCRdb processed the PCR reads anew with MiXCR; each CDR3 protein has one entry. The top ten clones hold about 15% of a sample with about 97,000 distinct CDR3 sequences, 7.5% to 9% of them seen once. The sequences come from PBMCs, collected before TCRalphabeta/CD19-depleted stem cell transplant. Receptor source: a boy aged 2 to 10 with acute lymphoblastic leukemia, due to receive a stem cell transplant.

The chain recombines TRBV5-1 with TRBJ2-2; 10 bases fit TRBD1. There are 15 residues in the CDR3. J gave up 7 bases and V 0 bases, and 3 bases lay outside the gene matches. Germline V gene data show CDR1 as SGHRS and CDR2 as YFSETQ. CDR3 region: CASSLGQGANGELFF. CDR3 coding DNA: TGCGCCAGCAGCTTGGGACAGGGGGCGAACGGGGAGCTGTTTTTT. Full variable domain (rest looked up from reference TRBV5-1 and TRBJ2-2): KAGVTQTPRYLIKTRGQQVTLSCSPISGHRSVSWYQQTPGQGLQFLFEYFSETQRNKGNFPGRFSGRQFSNSRSEMNVSTLELGDSALYLCASSLGQGANGELFFGEGSRLTVL.

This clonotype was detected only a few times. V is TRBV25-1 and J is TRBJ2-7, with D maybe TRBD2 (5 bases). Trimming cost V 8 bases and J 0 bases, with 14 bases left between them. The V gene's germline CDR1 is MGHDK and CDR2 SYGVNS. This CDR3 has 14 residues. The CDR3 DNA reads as TGTGCCAGCGGATCCGGGATGGGCTCCTACGAGCAGTACTTC. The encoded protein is CASGSGMGSYEQYF.

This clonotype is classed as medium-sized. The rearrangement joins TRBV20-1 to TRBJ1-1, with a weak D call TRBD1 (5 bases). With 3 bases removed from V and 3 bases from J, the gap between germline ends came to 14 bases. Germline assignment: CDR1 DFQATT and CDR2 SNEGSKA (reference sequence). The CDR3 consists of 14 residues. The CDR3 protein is CSARGPLGDTEAFF. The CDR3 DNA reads TGCAGTGCTAGGGGTCCCCTAGGGGACACTGAAGCTTTCTTT.

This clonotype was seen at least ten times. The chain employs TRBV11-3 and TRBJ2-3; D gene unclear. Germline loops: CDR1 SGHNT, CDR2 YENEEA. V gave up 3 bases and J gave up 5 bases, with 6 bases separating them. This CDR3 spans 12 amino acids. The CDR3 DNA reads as TGTGCCAGCAGCTTCCCGAGAGATACGCAGTATTTT. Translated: CASSFPRDTQYF.

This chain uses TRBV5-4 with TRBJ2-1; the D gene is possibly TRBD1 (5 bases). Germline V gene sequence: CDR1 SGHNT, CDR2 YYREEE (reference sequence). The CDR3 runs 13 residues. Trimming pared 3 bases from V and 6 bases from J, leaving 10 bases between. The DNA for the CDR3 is TGTGCCAGCAGCTGGGGCCTGCGCAATGAGCAGTTCTTC. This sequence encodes CASSWGLRNEQFF.

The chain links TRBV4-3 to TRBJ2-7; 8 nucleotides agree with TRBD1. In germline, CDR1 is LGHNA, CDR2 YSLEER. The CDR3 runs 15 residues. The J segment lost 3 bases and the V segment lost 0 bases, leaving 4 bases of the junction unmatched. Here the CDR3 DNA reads TGCGCCAGCAGCCAAGATGTGACAGGGGTCTACGAGCAGTACTTC. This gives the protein CASSQDVTGVYEQYF.

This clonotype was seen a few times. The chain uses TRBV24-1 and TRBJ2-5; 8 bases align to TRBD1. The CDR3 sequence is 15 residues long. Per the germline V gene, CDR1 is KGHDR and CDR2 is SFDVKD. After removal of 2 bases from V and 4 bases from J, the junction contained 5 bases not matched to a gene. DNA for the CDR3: TGTGCCACCAGTGATTCAGGGGGCCGGAGAGAGACCCAGTACTTC. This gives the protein CATSDSGGRRETQYF.

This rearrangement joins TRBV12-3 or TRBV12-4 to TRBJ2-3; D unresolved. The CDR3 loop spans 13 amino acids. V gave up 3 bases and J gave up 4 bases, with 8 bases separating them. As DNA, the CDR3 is TGTGCCAGCAGTTTGTCCGGATCAGATACGCAGTATTTT. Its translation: CASSLSGSDTQYF.

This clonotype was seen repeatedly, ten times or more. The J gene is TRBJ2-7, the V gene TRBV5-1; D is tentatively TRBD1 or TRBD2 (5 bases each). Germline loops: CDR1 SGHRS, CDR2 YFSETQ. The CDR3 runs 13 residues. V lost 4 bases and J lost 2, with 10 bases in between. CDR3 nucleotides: TGCGCCAGCAGCCCCGGGACGGCCTACGAGCAGTACTTC. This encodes CASSPGTAYEQYF.

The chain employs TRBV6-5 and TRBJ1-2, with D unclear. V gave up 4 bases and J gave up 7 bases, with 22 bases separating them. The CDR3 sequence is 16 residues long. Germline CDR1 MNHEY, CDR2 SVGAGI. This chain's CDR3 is CASSSHLGRPWGGYTF. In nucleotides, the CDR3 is TGTGCCAGCAGTTCGCACCTTGGACGTCCCTGGGGTGGCTACACCTTC.

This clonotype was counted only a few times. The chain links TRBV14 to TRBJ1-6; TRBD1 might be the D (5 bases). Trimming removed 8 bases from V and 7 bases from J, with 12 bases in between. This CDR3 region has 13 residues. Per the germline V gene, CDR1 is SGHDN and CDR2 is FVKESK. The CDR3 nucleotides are TGTGCCAGCGGATCAGGGTACAATTCACCCCTCCACTTT. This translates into CASGSGYNSPLHF.

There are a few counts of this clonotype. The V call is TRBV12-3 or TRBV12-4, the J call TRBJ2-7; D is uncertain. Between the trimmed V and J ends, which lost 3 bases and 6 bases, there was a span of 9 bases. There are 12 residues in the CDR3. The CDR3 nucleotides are TGTGCCAGCAGTTTTTGGGGAACCGAGCAGTACTTC. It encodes CASSFWGTEQYF.

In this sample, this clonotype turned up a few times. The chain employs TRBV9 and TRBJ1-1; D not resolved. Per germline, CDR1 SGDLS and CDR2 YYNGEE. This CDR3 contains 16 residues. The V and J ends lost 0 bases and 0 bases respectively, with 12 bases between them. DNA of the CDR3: TGTGCCAGCAGCGTAGGACCCCTAGGCATGAACACTGAAGCTTTCTTT. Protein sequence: CASSVGPLGMNTEAFF. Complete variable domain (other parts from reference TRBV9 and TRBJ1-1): DSGVTQTPKHLITATGQRVTLRCSPRSGDLSVYWYQQSLDQGLQFLIQYYNGEERAKGNILERFSAQQFPDLHSELNLSSLELGDSALYFCASSVGPLGMNTEAFFGQGTRLTVV.

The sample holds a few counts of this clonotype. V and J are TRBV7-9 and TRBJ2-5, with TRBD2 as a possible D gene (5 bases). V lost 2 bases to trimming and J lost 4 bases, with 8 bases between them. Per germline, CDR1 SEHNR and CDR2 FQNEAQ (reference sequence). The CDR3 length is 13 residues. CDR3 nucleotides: TGTGCCAGCAGCTTACTAGCAGCAGAGACCCAGTACTTC. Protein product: CASSLLAAETQYF.

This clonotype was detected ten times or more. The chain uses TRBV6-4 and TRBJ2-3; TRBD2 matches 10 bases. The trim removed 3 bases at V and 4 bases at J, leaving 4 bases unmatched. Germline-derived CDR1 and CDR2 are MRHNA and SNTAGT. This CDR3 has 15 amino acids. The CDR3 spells CASSEGLANADTQYF. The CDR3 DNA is TGTGCCAGCAGTGAGGGACTAGCGAACGCAGATACGCAGTATTTT.

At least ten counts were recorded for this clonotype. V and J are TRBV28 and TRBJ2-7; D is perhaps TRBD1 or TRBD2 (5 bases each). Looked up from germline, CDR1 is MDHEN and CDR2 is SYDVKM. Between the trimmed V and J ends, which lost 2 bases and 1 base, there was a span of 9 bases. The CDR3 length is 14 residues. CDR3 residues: CASSLRGVSYEQYF. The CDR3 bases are TGTGCCAGCAGTTTAAGAGGGGTATCCTACGAGCAGTACTTC. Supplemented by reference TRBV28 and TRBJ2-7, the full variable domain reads DVKVTQSSRYLVKRTGEKVFLECVQDMDHENMFWYRQDPGLGLRLIYFSYDVKMKEKGDIPEGYSVSREKKERFSLILESASTNQTSMYLCASSLRGVSYEQYFGPGTRLTVT.

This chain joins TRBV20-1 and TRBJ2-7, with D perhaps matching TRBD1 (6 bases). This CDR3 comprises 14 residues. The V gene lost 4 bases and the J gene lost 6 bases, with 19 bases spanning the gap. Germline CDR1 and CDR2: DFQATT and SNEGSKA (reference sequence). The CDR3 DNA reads TGCAGTGCTATGGCTAGTCAGGGGATTGGCGAGCAGTACTTC. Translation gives CSAMASQGIGEQYF.

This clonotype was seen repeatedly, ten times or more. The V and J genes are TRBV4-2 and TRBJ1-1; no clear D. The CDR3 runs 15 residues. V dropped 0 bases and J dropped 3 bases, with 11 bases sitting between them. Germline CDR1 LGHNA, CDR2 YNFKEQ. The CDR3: CASSQDAEGDTEAFF. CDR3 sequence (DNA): TGTGCCAGCAGCCAAGATGCCGAGGGAGACACTGAAGCTTTCTTT.

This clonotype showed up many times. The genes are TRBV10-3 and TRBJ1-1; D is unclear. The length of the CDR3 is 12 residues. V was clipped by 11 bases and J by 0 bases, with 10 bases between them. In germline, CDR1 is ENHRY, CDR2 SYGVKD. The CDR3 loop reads CASEGMNTEAFF. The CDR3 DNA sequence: TGTGCCTCGGAGGGCATGAACACTGAAGCTTTCTTT.

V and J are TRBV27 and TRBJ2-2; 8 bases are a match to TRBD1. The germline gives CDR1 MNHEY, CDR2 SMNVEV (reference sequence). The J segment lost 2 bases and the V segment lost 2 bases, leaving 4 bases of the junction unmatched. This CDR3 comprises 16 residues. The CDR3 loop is CASSLVGQDNTGELFF. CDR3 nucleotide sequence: TGTGCCAGCAGTTTAGTGGGACAGGACAACACCGGGGAGCTGTTTTTT.

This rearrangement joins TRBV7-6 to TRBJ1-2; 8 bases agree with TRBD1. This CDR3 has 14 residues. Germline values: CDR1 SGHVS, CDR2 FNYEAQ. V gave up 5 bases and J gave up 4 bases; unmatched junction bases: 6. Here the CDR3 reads CASSPRTGLYGYTF. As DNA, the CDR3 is TGTGCCAGCAGCCCCCGGACAGGGCTCTATGGCTACACCTTC.

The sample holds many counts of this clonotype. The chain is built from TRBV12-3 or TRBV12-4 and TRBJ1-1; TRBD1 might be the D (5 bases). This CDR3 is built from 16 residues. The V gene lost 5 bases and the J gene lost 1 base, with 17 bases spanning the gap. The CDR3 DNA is TGTGCCAGCAGTCCTCGGACACTGGGAACGAACACTGAAGCTTTCTTT. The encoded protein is CASSPRTLGTNTEAFF.

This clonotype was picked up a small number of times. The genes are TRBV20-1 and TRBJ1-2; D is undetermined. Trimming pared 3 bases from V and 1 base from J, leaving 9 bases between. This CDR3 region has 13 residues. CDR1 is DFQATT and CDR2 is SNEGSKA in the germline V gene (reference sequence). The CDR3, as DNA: TGCAGTGCTAGGGAGGGAGTTAACTATGGCTACACCTTC. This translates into CSAREGVNYGYTF.